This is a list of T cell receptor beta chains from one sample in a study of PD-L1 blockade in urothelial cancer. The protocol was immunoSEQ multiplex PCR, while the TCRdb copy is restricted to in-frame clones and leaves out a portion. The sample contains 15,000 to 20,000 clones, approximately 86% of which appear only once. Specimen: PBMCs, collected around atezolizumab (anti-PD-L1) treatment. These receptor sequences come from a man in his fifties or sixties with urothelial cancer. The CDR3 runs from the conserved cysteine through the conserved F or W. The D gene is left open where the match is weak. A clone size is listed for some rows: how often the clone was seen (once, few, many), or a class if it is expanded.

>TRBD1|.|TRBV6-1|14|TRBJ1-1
CASRWSDRDTEAFF
TGTGCCAGCAGGTGGAGTGACAGGGACACTGAAGCTTTCTTT
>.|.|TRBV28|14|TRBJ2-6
CASSFYLGANVLTF
TGTGCCAGCAGTTTCTATCTGGGGGCCAACGTCCTGACTTTC
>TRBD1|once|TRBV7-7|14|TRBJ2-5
CASSSDRGQETQYF
TGTGCTAGCAGCTCGGACAGGGGCCAAGAGACCCAGTACTTC
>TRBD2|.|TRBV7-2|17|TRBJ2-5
CASSLEASGSFRETQYF
TGTGCCAGCAGCTTAGAGGCTAGCGGGAGTTTTCGAGAGACCCAGTACTTC
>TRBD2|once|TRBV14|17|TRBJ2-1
CASSLRLAGAYYNEQFF
TGTGCCAGCAGCCTCCGACTAGCGGGAGCATACTACAATGAGCAGTTCTTC
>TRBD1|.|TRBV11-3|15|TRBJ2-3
CASSHGTGGTDTQYF
TGTGCCAGCAGCCATGGGACAGGGGGCACAGATACGCAGTATTTT
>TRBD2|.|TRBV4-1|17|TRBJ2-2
CASSQDRGGANTGELFF
TGCGCCAGCAGCCAAGATCGGGGGGGAGCGAACACCGGGGAGCTGTTTTTT
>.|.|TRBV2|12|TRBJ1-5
CASSAGNQPQHF
TGTGCCAGCAGTGCGGGGAATCAGCCCCAGCATTTT
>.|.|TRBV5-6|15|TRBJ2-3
CASRMIREKPDTQYF
TGTGCCAGCAGAATGATAAGGGAGAAGCCAGATACGCAGTATTTT
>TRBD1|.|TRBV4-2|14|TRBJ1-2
CASSQGDRNDGYTF
TGTGCCAGCAGCCAAGGGGACAGGAATGATGGCTACACCTTC
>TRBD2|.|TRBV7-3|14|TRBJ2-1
CASSSHSGGRVEFF
TGTGCCAGCAGCTCGCATTCGGGGGGGAGGGTGGAGTTCTTC
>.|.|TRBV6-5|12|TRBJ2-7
CASSSAGYEQYF
TGTGCCAGCAGTTCGGCAGGCTACGAGCAGTACTTC
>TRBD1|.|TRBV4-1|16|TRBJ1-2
CASSPDRVTFLRGYTF
TGCGCCAGCAGCCCGGACAGGGTGACGTTTTTGAGAGGCTACACCTTC
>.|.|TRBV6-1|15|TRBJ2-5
CASSEQRTLQETQYF
TGTGCCAGCAGTGAGCAGCGGACCTTACAAGAGACCCAGTACTTC
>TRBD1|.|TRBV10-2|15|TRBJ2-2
CASGMGQGWTGELFF
TGCGCCAGCGGTATGGGACAGGGGTGGACCGGGGAGCTGTTTTTT
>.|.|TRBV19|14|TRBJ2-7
CASSMGGSRYEQYF
TGTGCCAGTAGTATGGGTGGGAGTCGATACGAGCAGTACTTC
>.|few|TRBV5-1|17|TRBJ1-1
CASSLVLAGSMNTEAFF
TGCGCCAGCAGCTTGGTTCTGGCAGGGTCTATGAACACTGAAGCTTTCTTT
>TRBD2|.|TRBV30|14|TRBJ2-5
CAWANEAGVETQYF
TGTGCCTGGGCCAATGAAGCGGGAGTAGAGACCCAGTACTTC
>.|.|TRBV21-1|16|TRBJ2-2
CASSKVRKLATGELFF
TGTGCCAGCAGCAAAGTGAGGAAACTAGCTACCGGGGAGCTGTTTTTT
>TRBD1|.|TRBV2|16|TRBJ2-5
CASSVRTGGLQETQYF
TGTGCCAGCAGTGTCCGTACAGGGGGGCTCCAAGAGACCCAGTACTTC
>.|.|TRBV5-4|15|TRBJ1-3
CASSLDSGSGNTIYF
TGTGCCAGCAGCTTGGATTCAGGCTCTGGAAACACCATATATTTT
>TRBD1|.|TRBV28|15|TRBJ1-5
CASSSRDRVGQPQHF
TGTGCCAGCAGTTCCCGGGACAGGGTCGGTCAGCCCCAGCATTTT
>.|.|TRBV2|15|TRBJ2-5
CASTSPGAGEETQYF
TGTGCCAGCACCTCGCCTGGGGCAGGGGAGGAGACCCAGTACTTC
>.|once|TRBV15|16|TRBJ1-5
CATSGGALGLSQPQHF
TGTGCCACCAGCGGAGGGGCCCTCGGATTGAGTCAGCCCCAGCATTTT
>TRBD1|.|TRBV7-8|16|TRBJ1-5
CASRPRDRGRNQPQHF
TGTGCCAGCAGACCCCGGGACAGGGGCCGGAATCAGCCCCAGCATTTT
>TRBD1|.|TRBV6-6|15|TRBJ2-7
CASNYPLQGSGEQYF
TGTGCCAGCAACTACCCACTACAGGGGTCGGGAGAGCAGTACTTC
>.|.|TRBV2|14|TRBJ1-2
CASSQQEGLYGYTF
TGTGCCAGCAGTCAACAGGAGGGGCTCTATGGCTACACCTTC
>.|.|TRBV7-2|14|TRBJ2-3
CASSPRTGPDTQYF
TGTGCCAGCAGCCCCCGCACAGGGCCAGATACGCAGTATTTT
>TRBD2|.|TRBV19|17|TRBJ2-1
CASRKPGGAISYNEQFF
TGTGCCAGTAGAAAGCCGGGGGGGGCGATCTCCTACAATGAGCAGTTCTTC
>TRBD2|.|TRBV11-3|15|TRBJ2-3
CASSQRTSGTDTQYF
TGTGCCAGCAGCCAGAGGACTAGCGGGACAGATACGCAGTATTTT
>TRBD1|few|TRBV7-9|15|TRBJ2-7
CASSLSGQGTYEQYF
TGTGCCAGCAGCTTATCCGGACAGGGAACCTACGAGCAGTACTTC
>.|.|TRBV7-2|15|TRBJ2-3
CASSLPGGFTDTQYF
TGTGCCAGCAGCTTACCGGGGGGCTTTACGGATACGCAGTATTTT
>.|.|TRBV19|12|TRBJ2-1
CASSIVQGPQFF
TGTGCCAGTAGTATAGTACAGGGCCCGCAGTTCTTC
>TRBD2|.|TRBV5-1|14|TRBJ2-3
CASTGTTVTDTQYF
TGCGCCAGCACCGGGACTACCGTCACAGATACGCAGTATTTT
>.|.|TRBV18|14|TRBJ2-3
CASSPPTRTDTQYF
TGTGCCAGCTCACCACCCACAAGAACAGATACGCAGTATTTT
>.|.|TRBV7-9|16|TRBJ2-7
CASSLNPQGGSYEQYF
TGTGCCAGCAGCTTGAATCCTCAGGGGGGCTCCTACGAGCAGTACTTC
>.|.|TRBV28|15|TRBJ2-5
CASSTVLAPQETQYF
TGTGCCAGCAGTACGGTCCTAGCGCCGCAAGAGACCCAGTACTTC
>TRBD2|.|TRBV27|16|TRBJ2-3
CASSLRTGGRADTQYF
TGTGCCAGCAGTCTCCGAACGGGAGGGAGGGCAGATACGCAGTATTTT
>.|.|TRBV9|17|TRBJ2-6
CASSVAFERVGANVLTF
TGTGCCAGCAGCGTAGCGTTCGAGAGGGTTGGGGCCAACGTCCTGACTTTC
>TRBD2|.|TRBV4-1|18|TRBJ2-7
CASSQAPGVAGVSYEQYF
TGCGCCAGCAGCCAAGCCCCCGGGGTAGCGGGCGTCTCCTACGAGCAGTACTTC
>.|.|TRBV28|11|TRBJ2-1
CASSLGQSQFF
TGTGCCAGCAGTTTAGGACAGTCACAGTTCTTC
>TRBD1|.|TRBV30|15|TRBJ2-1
CAWTGQGISYNEQFF
TGTGCCTGGACGGGACAGGGGATCTCCTACAATGAGCAGTTCTTC
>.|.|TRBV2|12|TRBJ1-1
CASTTGYTEAFF
TGTGCCAGCACCACAGGTTACACTGAAGCTTTCTTT
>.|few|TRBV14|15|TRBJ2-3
CASSQVASWTDTQYF
TGTGCCAGCAGCCAAGTTGCCAGTTGGACAGATACGCAGTATTTT
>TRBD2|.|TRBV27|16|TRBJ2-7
CASSLSGRGVSYEQYF
TGTGCCAGCAGTTTATCTGGGCGGGGGGTCTCCTACGAGCAGTACTTC
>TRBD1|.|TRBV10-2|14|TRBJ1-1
CASLQGDGNAEAFF
TGCGCCAGCCTCCAGGGGGACGGTAACGCTGAAGCTTTCTTT
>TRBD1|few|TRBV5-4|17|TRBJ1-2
CASSGGQGAILGYGYTF
TGTGCCAGCAGCGGAGGACAGGGGGCGATTCTTGGGTATGGCTACACCTTC
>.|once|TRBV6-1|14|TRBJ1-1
CASSETGRHTEAFF
TGTGCCAGCAGTGAAACAGGTAGACACACTGAAGCTTTCTTT
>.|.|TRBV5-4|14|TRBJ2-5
CASSLVSSQETQYF
TGTGCCAGCAGCTTGGTATCCTCTCAAGAGACCCAGTACTTC
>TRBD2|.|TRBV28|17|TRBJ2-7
CASSLWEGSGKSYEQYF
TGTGCCAGCAGTTTATGGGAGGGGAGCGGGAAATCCTACGAGCAGTACTTC
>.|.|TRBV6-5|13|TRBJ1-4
CASTGSFGEKLFF
TGTGCCAGCACAGGGTCTTTCGGTGAAAAACTGTTTTTT